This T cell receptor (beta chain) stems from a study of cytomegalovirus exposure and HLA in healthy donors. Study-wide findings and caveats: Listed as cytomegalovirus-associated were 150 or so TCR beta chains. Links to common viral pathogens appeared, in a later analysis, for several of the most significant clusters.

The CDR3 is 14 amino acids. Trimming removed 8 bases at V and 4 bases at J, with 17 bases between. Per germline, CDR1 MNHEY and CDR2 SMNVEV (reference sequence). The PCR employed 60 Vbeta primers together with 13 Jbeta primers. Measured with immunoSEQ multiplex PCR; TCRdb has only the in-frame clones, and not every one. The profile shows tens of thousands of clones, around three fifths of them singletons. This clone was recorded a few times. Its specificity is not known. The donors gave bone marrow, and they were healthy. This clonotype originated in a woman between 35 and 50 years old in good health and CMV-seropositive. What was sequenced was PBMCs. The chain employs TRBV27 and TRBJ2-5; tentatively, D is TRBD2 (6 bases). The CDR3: CASGGTVSLETQYF. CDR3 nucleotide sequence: TGTGCCAGCGGGGGGACCGTTTCGTTAGAGACCCAGTACTTC.